What follows is one TCR beta chain and its context. Time point meaning: pre-treatment sample, taken before nivolumab and TIL therapy. Sequencing used immunoSEQ v3. TCRdb's table, derived via immunoSEQ multiplex PCR, lists solely in-frame clones and lacks some. The sample records roughly 17,000 clones, over 70% being singletons. This sample stems from a study of TIL therapy for anti-PD-1-resistant metastatic lung cancer. The CDR3 length is 22 residues. The sequence came from a person aged 25 to 79 with non-small cell lung cancer. The rearrangement joins TRBV21-1 to TRBJ2-2; TRBD1, the D gene given by the table, was not confirmed from the DNA. TRBV21-1 is given as a pseudogene. The sample consisted of blood, taken at baseline. Here the CDR3 reads CASSPKESRDRRLDTNTGELFF. In nucleotides, the CDR3 is TGTGCCAGCAGTCCAAAGGAGTCGCGGGACAGGAGACTAGACACGAACACCGGGGAGCTGTTTTTT.